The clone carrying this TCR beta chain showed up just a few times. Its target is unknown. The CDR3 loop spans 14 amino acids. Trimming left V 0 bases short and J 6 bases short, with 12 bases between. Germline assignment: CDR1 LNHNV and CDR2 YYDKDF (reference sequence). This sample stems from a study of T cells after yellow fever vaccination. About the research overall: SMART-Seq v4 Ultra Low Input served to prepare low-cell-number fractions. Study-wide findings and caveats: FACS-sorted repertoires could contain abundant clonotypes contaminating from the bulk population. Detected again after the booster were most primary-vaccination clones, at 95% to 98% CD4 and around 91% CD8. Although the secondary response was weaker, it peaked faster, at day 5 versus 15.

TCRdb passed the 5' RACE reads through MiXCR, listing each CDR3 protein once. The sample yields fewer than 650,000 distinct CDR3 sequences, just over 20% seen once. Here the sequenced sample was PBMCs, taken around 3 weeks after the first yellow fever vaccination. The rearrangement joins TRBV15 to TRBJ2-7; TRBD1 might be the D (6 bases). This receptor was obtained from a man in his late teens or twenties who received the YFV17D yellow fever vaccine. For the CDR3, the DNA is TGTGCCACCAGCAGAGAACAGGGAGTGGCCGAGCAGTACTTC. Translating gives CATSREQGVAEQYF. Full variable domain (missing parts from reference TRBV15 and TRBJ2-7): DAMVIQNPRYQVTQFGKPVTLSCSQTLNHNVMYWYQQKSSQAPKLLFHYYDKDFNNEADTPDNFQSRRPNTSFCFLDIRSPGLGDTAMYLCATSREQGVAEQYFGPGTRLTVT.